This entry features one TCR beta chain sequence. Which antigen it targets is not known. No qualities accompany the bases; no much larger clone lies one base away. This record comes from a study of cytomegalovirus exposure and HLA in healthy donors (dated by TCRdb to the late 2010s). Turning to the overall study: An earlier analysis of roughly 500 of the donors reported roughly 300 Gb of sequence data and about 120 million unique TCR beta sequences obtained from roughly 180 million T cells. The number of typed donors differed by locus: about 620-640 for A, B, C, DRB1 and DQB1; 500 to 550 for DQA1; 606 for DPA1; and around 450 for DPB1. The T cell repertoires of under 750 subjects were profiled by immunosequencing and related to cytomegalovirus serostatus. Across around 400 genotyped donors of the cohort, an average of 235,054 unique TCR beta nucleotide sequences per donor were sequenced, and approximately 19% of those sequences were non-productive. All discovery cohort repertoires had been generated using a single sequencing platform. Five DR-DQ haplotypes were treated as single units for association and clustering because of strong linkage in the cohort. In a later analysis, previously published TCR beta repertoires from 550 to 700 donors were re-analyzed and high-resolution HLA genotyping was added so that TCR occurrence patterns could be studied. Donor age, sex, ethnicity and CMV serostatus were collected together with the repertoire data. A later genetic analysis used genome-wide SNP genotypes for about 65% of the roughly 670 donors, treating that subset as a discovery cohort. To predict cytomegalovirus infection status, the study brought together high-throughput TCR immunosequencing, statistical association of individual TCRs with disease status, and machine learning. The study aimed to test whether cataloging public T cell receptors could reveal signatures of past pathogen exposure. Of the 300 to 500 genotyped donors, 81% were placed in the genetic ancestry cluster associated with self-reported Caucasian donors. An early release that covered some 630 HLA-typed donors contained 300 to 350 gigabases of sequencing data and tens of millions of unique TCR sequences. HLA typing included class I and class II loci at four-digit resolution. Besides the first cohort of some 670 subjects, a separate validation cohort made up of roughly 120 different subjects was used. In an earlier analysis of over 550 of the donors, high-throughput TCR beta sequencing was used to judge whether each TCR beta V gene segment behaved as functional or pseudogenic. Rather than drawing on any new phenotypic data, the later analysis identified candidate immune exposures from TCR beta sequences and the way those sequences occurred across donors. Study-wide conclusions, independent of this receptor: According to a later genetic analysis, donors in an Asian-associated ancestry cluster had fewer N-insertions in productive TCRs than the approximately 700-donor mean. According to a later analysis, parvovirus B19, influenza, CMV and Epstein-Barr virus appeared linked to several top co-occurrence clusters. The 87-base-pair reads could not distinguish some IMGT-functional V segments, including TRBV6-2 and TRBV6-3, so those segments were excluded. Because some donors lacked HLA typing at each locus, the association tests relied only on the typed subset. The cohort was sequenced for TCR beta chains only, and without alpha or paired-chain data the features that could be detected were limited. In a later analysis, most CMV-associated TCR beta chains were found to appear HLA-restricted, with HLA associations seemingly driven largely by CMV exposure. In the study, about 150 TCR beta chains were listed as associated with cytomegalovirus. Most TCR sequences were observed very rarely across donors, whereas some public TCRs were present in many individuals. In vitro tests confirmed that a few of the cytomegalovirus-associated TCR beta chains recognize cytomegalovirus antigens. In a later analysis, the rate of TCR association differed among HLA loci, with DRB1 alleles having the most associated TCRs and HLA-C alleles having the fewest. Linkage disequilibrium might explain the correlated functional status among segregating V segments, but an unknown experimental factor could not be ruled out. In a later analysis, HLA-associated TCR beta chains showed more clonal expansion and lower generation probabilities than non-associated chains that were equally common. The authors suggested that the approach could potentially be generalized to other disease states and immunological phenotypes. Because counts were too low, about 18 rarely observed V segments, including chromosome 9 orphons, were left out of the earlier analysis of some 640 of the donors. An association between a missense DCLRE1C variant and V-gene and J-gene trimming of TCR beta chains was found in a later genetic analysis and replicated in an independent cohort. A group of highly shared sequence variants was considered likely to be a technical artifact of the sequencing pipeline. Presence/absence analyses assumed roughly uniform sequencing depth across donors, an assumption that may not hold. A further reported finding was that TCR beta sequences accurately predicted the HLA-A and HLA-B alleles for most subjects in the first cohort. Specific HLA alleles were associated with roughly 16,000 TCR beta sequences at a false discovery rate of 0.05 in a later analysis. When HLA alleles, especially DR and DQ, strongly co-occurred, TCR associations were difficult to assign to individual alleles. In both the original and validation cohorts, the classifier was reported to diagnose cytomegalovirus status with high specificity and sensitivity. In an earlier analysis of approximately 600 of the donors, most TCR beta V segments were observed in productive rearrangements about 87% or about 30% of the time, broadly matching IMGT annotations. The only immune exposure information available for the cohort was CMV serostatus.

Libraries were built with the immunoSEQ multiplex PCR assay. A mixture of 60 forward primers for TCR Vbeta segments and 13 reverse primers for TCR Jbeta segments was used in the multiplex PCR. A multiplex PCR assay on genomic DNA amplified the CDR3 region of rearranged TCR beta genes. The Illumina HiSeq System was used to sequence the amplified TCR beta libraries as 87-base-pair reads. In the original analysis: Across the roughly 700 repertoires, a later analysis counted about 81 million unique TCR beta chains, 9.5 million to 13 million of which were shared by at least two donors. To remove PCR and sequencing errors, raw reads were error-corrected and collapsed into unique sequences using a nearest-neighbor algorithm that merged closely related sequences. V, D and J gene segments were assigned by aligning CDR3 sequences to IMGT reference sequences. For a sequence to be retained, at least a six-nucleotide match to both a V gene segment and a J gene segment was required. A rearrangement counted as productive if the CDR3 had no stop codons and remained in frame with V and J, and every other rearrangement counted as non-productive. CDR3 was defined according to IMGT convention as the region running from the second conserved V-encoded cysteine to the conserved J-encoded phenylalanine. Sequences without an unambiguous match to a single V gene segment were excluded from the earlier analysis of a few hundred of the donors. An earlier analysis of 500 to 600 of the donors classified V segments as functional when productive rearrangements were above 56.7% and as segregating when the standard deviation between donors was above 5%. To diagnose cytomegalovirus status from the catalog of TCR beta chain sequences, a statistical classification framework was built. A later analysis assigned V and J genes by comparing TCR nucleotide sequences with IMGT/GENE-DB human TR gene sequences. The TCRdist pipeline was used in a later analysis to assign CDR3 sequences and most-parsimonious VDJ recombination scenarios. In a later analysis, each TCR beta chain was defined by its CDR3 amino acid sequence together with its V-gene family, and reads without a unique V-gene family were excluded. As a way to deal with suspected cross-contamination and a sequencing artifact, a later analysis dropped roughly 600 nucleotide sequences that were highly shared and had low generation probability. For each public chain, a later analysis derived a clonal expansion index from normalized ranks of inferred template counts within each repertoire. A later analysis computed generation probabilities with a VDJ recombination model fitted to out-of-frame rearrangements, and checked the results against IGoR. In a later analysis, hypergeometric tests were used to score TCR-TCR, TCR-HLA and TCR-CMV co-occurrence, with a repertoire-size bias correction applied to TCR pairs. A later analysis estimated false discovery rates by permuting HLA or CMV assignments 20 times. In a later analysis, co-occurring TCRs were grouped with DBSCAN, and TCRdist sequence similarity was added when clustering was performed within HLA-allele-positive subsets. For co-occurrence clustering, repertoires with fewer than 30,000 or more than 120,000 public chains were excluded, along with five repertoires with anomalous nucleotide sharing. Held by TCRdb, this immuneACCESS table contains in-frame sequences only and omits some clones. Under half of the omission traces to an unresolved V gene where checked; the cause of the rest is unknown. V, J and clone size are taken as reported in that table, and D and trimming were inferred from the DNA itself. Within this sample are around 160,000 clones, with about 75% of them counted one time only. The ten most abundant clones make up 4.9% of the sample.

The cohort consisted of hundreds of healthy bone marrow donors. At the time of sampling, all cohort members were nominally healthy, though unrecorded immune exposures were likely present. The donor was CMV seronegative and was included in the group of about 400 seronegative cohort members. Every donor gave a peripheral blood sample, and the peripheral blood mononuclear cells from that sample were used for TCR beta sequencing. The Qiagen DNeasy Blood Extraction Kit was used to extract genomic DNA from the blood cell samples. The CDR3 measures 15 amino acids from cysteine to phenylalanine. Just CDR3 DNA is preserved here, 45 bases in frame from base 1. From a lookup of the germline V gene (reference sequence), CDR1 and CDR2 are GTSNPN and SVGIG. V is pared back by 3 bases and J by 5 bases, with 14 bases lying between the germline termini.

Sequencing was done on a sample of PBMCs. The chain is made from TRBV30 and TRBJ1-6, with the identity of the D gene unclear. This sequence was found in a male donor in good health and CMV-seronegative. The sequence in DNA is TGTGCCTGGAGGGGGAGGGCAGCGAATAATTCACCCCTCCACTTT. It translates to CAWRGRAANNSPLHF.